This is a list of T cell receptor beta chains from one sample in a study of graft-versus-host responses after intestinal transplantation. The repertoire was sequenced with immunoSEQ multiplex PCR; TCRdb's copy has only in-frame clones and lacks some. The sample has about 5,500 clones, about 31% seen once; the top ten hold roughly 5.3%. The sample was alloreactive CD4+ T cells from a mixed lymphocyte reaction culture, taken before transplantation. These receptors came from a human patient who was an organ donor for intestinal transplantation. CDR3s include the opening cysteine and the closing phenylalanine or tryptophan. A D gene is named only where the DNA matches it firmly. Size tells how often a clone was seen (once, few, many) or the class of an expanded clone, and some rows leave it out.

V,J,D,size,DNA,CDR3
TRBV27,TRBJ2-5,TRBD2,.,TGTGCCAGCAGTTTATCGAAAGGGAGGGGGACCCAGTACTTC,CASSLSKGRGTQYF
TRBV6-1,TRBJ2-5,.,few,TGTGCCAGCGGGCAGGAGACCCAGTACTTC,CASGQETQYF
TRBV9,TRBJ1-2,.,.,TGTGCCAGCAGCGTAGCCCCCCAGGATGGCTACACCTTC,CASSVAPQDGYTF
TRBV6-1,TRBJ2-7,TRBD1,many,TGTGCCAGCAGTTGGAGACAGGGGCTGTACGAGCAGTACTTC,CASSWRQGLYEQYF
TRBV11-2,TRBJ1-3,.,few,TGTGCCAGCAGCTTAGTCCCAGTTTGGGGGTCTTCTGGAAACACCATATATTTT,CASSLVPVWGSSGNTIYF
TRBV15,TRBJ1-2,.,.,TGTGCCACCAGCAGAGTTAGGGATAACACTGGCTACACCTTC,CATSRVRDNTGYTF
TRBV6-5,TRBJ2-1,.,few,TGTGCCAGCAGTTACTCGCCGGGGCCGGGGAATGAGCAGTTCTTC,CASSYSPGPGNEQFF
TRBV5-4,TRBJ1-6,TRBD1,.,TGTGCCAGCAGCTTGGTCGGGACAGCGAATTATAATTCACCCCTCCACTTT,CASSLVGTANYNSPLHF
TRBV10-3,TRBJ2-7,TRBD1,medium-sized,TGTGCCATCAGGGGACAGGGGTACGAGCAGTACTTC,CAIRGQGYEQYF
TRBV5-4,TRBJ2-7,TRBD2,medium-sized,TGTGCCAGCAGCTTGGCCGGGGGGTCACTCTACGAGCAGTACTTC,CASSLAGGSLYEQYF
TRBV4-1,TRBJ2-7,.,few,TGCGCCAGCAGCCAAGACGATTCGGGGGCGGCCTACGAGCAGTACTTC,CASSQDDSGAAYEQYF
TRBV30,TRBJ1-1,.,few,TGTGCCTGGGGAGGGTCCGCTGAAGCTTTCTTT,CAWGGSAEAFF
TRBV30,TRBJ2-7,TRBD2,medium-sized,TGTGCCTGGAGTAGCGGGAGCTACGAGCAGTACTTC,CAWSSGSYEQYF
TRBV7-9,TRBJ2-1,.,.,TGTGCCAGCAGCTTAGGTCTAATCCCTAACTACAATGAGCAGTTCTTC,CASSLGLIPNYNEQFF
TRBV7-1,TRBJ2-7,TRBD1,.,TGTGCCAGCAGCTTAGCAGGGGGCTACGAGCAGTACTTC,CASSLAGGYEQYF
TRBV11-3,TRBJ2-1,TRBD2,.,TGTGCCAGCAGCTTTAGCGGGGCCTACAATGAGCAGTTCTTC,CASSFSGAYNEQFF
TRBV5-1,TRBJ2-7,TRBD1,medium-sized,TGCGCCAGCAGCCTTTGGACAGGGGGCTGGTACGAGCAGTACTTC,CASSLWTGGWYEQYF
TRBV5-7,TRBJ2-7,TRBD2,.,TGTGCCAGCAGCTTGAATAGAGCGGGAGGGCCTAACGAGCAGTACTTC,CASSLNRAGGPNEQYF
TRBV5-5,TRBJ1-1,.,.,TGTGCCAGCAGCTTTAACCGGCTTTCGAACACTGAAGCTTTCTTT,CASSFNRLSNTEAFF
TRBV19,TRBJ1-2,.,few,TGTGCCAGTAGTTGGAGGGCTTCTAACTATGGCTACACCTTC,CASSWRASNYGYTF
TRBV10-1,TRBJ2-2,.,.,TGCGCCAGCAGTGAGCCACCGAACACCGGGGAGCTGTTTTTT,CASSEPPNTGELFF
TRBV6-1,TRBJ2-7,TRBD2,.,TGTGCCAGCAGTGAAGAGACTAGCGGCTCCTACGAGCAGTACTTC,CASSEETSGSYEQYF
TRBV29-1,TRBJ1-2,TRBD1,.,TGCAGCGTGGGGGACAGGGGAACTGGCTACACCTTC,CSVGDRGTGYTF
TRBV5-4,TRBJ2-1,.,.,TGTGCCAGCAGCTTGGGAAGGGAGGATGAGCAGTTCTTC,CASSLGREDEQFF
TRBV7-9,TRBJ1-3,TRBD1,.,TGTGCCAGCAGCTTAGCGCGAGGGACAGGGAGCTCTGGAAACACCATATATTTT,CASSLARGTGSSGNTIYF
TRBV6-5,TRBJ2-3,TRBD2,.,TGTGCCAGCAGCCACAGCGGGGTTTCATATACGCAGTATTTT,CASSHSGVSYTQYF
TRBV4-3,TRBJ1-3,.,.,TGCGCCAGCAGCCAAGAAGGTGGAAACACCATATATTTT,CASSQEGGNTIYF
TRBV4-2,TRBJ2-2,TRBD2,.,TGTGCCAGCAGCCAAGATGAGACTAGCTGGCTACACACCGGGGAGCTGTTTTTT,CASSQDETSWLHTGELFF
TRBV11-2,TRBJ2-7,TRBD2,few,TGTGCCAGCAGCTGGACTAGCGGTTCCTACGAGCAGTACTTC,CASSWTSGSYEQYF
TRBV7-8,TRBJ1-2,.,medium-sized,TGTGCCAGCAGTCTCATGAGGGGGGCTTTTGGAGGGAAGGGCTACACCTTC,CASSLMRGAFGGKGYTF
TRBV7-9,TRBJ2-7,.,.,TGTGCCAGCAGCTTCAGAAAGGACTACGAGCAGTACTTC,CASSFRKDYEQYF
TRBV2,TRBJ2-1,TRBD1,.,TGTGCCAGCAGTTCCCGGGACAGGGGAGTCAATGAGCAGTTCTTC,CASSSRDRGVNEQFF
TRBV6-6,TRBJ1-6,.,few,TGTGCCAGCACTAGGGAGGGAAAGGTTAATTCACCCCTCCACTTT,CASTREGKVNSPLHF
TRBV6-6,TRBJ1-6,.,few,TGTGCCAGCAGTTGGGGATTTAATTCACCCCTCCACTTT,CASSWGFNSPLHF
TRBV7-9,TRBJ2-3,.,few,TGTGCCAGCAGCTTAGCGGATACGCAGTATTTT,CASSLADTQYF
TRBV6-9,TRBJ1-6,.,.,TGTGCCAGCAGCCATACACGGGCTAAATACAATTCACCCCTCCACTTT,CASSHTRAKYNSPLHF
TRBV6-5,TRBJ2-7,.,.,TGTGCCAGCAGTTACTCCCTAGTAGGGACCTACGAGCAGTACTTC,CASSYSLVGTYEQYF
TRBV5-6,TRBJ1-1,.,.,TGTGCCAGCAGCTTGGTGGGCAGGGGAGGCATTGAAGCTTTCTTT,CASSLVGRGGIEAFF
TRBV11-2,TRBJ1-6,TRBD1,few,TGTGCCAGCAGCTGGACAGGCCTCTATAATTCACCCCTCCACTTT,CASSWTGLYNSPLHF
TRBV5-1,TRBJ1-6,TRBD1,few,TGCGCCAGCAGCTTGACCGGGACAGGGAGCTCCTATAATTCACCCCTCCACTTT,CASSLTGTGSSYNSPLHF
TRBV10-3,TRBJ1-5,.,medium-sized,TGTGCCACCGGAGATAGCAATCAGCCCCAGCATTTT,CATGDSNQPQHF
TRBV6-1,TRBJ1-6,.,.,TGTGCCAGCAGTTGGGGATTTAATTCACCCCTCCACTTT,CASSWGFNSPLHF
TRBV5-8,TRBJ2-7,.,.,TGTGCCAGCAGCTTGGTAGGGAGCGAGCAGTACTTC,CASSLVGSEQYF
TRBV9,TRBJ2-7,.,few,TGTGCCAGCAGCGTAGGAGGACTAACCTACGAGCAGTACTTC,CASSVGGLTYEQYF
TRBV27,TRBJ2-7,TRBD1,.,TGTGCCAGCAGTCCTTCCCAGACAGGGGAAGTGGAATCCTACGAGCAGTACTTC,CASSPSQTGEVESYEQYF
TRBV7-2,TRBJ1-1,TRBD1,few,TGTGCCAGCAGCTTAGTAGGTGACAGGGGGCGATTTGGGAGCACTGAAGCTTTCTTT,CASSLVGDRGRFGSTEAFF
TRBV7-2,TRBJ2-3,TRBD2,.,TGTGCCAGCAGCTTACAGGCGACTAGCGGCACAGATACGCAGTATTTT,CASSLQATSGTDTQYF
TRBV4-2,TRBJ2-2,TRBD2,medium-sized,TGTGCCAGCAGCCGGACTAGCGGGAACACCGGGGAGCTGTTTTTT,CASSRTSGNTGELFF
TRBV5-1,TRBJ2-5,.,.,TGCGCCAGCAGCTTGGAAGGAATGGTCCAGTACTTC,CASSLEGMVQYF
TRBV4-2,TRBJ1-3,TRBD1,.,TGTGCCAGCAGCATGTTGGGACAGGGGCCCCTCTCTGGAAACACCATATATTTT,CASSMLGQGPLSGNTIYF
TRBV9,TRBJ2-5,TRBD1,medium-sized,TGTGCCAGCAGCGTAGACGGGACAGGTTTCCAGTACTTC,CASSVDGTGFQYF
TRBV9,TRBJ2-6,TRBD2,few,TGTGCCAGCAGCCCGACGGCGGGGGAAACCTCTGGGGCCAACGTCCTGACTTTC,CASSPTAGETSGANVLTF
TRBV30,TRBJ2-4,TRBD1,few,TGTGCCTGGACCGCAACAGGGGGCAAAAACATTCAGTACTTC,CAWTATGGKNIQYF
TRBV19,TRBJ1-6,.,.,TGTGCCAGTAGCTGGAGCTCCTATAATTCACCCCTCCACTTT,CASSWSSYNSPLHF
TRBV21-1,TRBJ1-5,.,large,TGTGCCACCGCAAATCAGCCCCAGCATTTT,CATANQPQHF